This TCR beta chain stems from a study of shared clonotypes between healthy human individuals. Study outcomes and limitations: Among donors, clonotype sharing was expected to be affected by sequencing depth.

Assay runs were performed at deep level. Libraries were prepared by immunoSEQ multiplex PCR; TCRdb keeps only in-frame clonotypes and omits some of them. Among some 480,000 clones, 79% were seen once, and the ten largest hold roughly 12%. Details on this clone: Its antigen is not known.

Unsorted samples relied on about 90 million PBMCs, which served as the source of genomic DNA. Sequenced material: PBMCs. This TCR came from a woman between 40 and 50 years old in good health. Some clones in this sample may be carry-over from other donors' samples.

Written as DNA, the CDR3 is TGTGCCAGCAGCCCCCTGGGGAGCTCCTACAATGAGCAGTTCTTC. The encoded protein is CASSPLGSSYNEQFF. V gene TRBV7-9 combines with J gene TRBJ2-1, with TRBD2 as a possible D gene (5 bases). This CDR3 is 15 amino acids long. Trimming stripped 5 bases from V and 0 bases from J, with 11 bases between. CDR1 is SEHNR and CDR2 is FQNEAQ in the germline V gene (reference sequence).